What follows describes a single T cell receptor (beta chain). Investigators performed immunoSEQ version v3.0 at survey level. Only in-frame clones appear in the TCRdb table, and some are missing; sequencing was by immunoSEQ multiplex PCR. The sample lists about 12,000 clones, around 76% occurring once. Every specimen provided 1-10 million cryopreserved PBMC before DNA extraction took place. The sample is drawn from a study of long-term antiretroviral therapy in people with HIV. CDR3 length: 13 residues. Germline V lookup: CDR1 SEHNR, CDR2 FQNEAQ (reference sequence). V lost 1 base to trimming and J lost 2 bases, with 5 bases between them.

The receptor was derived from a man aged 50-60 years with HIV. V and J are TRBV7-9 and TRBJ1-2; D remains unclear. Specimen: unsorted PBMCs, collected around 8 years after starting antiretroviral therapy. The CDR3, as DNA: TGTGCCAGCAGCTTAGGAGGAAACTATGGCTACACCTTC. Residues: CASSLGGNYGYTF.